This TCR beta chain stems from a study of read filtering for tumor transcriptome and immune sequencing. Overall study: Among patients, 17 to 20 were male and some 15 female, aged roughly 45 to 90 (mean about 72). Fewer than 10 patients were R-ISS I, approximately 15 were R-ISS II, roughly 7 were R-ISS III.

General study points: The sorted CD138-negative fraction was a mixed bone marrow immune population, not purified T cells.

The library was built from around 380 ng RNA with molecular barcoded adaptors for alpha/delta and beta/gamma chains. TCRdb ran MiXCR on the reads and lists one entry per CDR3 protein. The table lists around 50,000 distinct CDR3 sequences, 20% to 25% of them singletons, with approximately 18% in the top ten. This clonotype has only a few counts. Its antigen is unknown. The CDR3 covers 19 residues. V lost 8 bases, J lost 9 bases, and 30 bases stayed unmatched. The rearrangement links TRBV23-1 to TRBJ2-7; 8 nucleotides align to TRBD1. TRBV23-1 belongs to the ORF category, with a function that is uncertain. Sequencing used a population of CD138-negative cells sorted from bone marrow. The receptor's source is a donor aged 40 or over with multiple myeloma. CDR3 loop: CASREDPPRSGQGTSGQYF. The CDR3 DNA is TGCGCCAGCCGAGAGGATCCCCCCCGAAGTGGACAGGGAACGTCGGGGCAGTACTTC.